The sequence of this TCR beta chain was determined in a study of T cells in Graves' hyperthyroidism and ophthalmopathy. Overall study findings and caveats: Model output signaled ophthalmopathy a median roughly 6 months ahead of onset.

In its sample, this clonotype was seen many times. The antigen remains unidentified. Researchers barred patients who had uncontrolled infection, other autoimmune disease, pregnancy or lactation. Each diagnosis was grounded in clinical symptoms, serum thyroxine and TRAb, thyroid ultrasound, and orbital computed tomography. Germline lookup yields CDR1 SGHDN and CDR2 FVKESK. This CDR3 spans 19 amino acids. The V segment lost 1 base and the J segment 0 bases; nucleotides outside the gene matches: 14. The CDR3 regions of TCR beta were amplified from RNA transcripts. When the TCR CDR3 underwent first-round RT-PCR, the HTBI primer set was used. In TCRdb, the multiplex PCR reads were re-called with MiXCR into one record per CDR3 protein. The data contain 250,000 to 300,000 distinct CDR3 sequences, about 14% of them singletons.

The sequence derives from a middle-aged woman with Graves' hyperthyroidism that later progressed to Graves' ophthalmopathy. The sample comprised blood. The chain combines TRBV14 with TRBJ1-1, with 7 bases aligning to TRBD1. CDR3 bases: TGTGCCAGCAGCCAAGCGCCCTGGGACAGACCTACACTGAACACTGAAGCTTTCTTT. Residues: CASSQAPWDRPTLNTEAFF.